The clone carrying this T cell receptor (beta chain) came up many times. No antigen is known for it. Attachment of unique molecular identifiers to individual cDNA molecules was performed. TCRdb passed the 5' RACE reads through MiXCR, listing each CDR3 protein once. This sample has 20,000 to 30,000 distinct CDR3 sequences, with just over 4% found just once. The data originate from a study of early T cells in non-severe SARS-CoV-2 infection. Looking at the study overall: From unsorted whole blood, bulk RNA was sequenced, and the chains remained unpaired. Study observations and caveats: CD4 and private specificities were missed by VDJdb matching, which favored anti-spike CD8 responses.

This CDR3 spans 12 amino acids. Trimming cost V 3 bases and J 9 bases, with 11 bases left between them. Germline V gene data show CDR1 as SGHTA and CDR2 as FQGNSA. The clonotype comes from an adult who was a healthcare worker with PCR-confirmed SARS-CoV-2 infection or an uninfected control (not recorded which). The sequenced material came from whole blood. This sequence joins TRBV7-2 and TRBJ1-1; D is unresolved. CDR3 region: CASSFMGGQAFF. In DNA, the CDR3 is TGTGCCAGCAGCTTCATGGGAGGACAAGCTTTCTTT.